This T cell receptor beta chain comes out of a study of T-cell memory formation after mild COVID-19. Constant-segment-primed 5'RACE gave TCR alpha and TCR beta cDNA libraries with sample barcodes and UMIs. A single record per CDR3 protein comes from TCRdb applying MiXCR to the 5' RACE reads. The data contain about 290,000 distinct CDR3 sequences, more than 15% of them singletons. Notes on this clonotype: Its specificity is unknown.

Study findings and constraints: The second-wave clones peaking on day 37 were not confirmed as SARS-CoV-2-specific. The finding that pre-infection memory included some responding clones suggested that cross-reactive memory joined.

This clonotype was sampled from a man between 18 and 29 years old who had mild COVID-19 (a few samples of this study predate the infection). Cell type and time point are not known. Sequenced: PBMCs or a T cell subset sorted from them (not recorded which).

CDR3 bases: TGTGCCAGCAGGAAGGGGGGCAGGGGACCTTTTGGCTATGGCTACACCTTC. Translated: CASRKGGRGPFGYGYTF. The genes are TRBV27 and TRBJ1-2, with D tentatively TRBD1 (6 bases). CDR3 length equals 17 residues. V lost 6 bases, J lost 4 bases, and 24 bases lay in between. CDR1 MNHEY and CDR2 SMNVEV come from the germline V gene (reference sequence).